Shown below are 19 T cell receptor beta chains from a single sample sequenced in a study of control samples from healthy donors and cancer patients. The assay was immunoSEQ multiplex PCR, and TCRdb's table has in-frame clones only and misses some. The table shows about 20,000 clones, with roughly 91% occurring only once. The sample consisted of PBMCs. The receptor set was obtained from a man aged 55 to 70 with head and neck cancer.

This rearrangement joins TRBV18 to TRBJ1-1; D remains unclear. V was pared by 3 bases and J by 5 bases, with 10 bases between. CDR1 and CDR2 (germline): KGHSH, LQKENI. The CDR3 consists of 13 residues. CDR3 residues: CASSPTAGTEAFF. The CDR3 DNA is TGTGCCAGCTCACCCACGGCCGGGACTGAAGCTTTCTTT.

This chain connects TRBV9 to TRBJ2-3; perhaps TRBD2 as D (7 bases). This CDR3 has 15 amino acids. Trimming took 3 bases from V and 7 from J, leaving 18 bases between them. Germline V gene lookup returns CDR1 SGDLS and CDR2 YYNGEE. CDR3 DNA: TGTGCCAGCAGCGCACCCATGAGGGGGGGATATACGCAGTATTTT. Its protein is CASSAPMRGGYTQYF.

The CDR3 DNA reads as TGTGCCAGCAGGACGGAAAATCAGCCCCAGCATTTT. This sequence encodes CASRTENQPQHF. The chain combines TRBV6-6 with TRBJ1-5, with D unresolved. The CDR3 is made up of 12 amino acids. The germline gives CDR1 MNHNY, CDR2 SVGAGI (reference sequence). The V end lost 6 bases, the J end lost 4 bases, and 7 bases lay between the germline ends.

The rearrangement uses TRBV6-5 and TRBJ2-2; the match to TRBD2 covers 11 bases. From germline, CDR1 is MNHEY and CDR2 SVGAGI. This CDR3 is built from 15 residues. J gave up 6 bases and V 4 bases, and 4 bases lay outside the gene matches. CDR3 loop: CASSLTSGDAGELFF. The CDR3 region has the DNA TGTGCCAGCAGTTTGACTAGCGGGGATGCCGGGGAGCTGTTTTTT.

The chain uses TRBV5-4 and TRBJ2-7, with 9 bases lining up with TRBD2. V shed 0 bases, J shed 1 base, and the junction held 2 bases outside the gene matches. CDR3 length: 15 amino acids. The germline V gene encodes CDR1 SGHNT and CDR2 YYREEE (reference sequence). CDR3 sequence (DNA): TGTGCCAGCAGCTTGGTTAGCGGGGGTTCCTACGAGCAGTACTTC. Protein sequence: CASSLVSGGSYEQYF.

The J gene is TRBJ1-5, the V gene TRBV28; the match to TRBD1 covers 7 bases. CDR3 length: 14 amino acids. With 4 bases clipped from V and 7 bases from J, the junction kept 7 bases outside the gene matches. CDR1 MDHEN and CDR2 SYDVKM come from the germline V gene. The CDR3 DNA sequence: TGTGCCAGCAGTTCCCCCCTGGGACAGCAGCCCCAGCATTTT. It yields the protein CASSSPLGQQPQHF.

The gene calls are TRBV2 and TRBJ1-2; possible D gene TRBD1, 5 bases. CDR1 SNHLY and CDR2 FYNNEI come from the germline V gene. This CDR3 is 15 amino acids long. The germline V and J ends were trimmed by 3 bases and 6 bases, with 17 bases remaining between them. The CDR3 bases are TGTGCCAGCAGTGATTGGGGGACGGGTACGGATGGCTACACCTTC. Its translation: CASSDWGTGTDGYTF.

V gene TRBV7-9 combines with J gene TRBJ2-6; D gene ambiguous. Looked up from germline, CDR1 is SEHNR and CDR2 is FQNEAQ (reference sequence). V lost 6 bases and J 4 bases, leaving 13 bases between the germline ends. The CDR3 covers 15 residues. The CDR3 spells CASRSYKTGANVLTF. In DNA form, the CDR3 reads TGTGCCAGCAGATCGTACAAAACCGGGGCCAACGTCCTGACTTTC.

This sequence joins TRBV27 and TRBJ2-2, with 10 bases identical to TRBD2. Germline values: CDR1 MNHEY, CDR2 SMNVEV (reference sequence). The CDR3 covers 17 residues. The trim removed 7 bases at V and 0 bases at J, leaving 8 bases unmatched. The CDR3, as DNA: TGTGCCAGCACCCGCCGGACTAGCGGAACGAACACCGGGGAGCTGTTTTTT. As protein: CASTRRTSGTNTGELFF.

Here the CDR3 reads CASGDRGPHEQYF. The CDR3 coding sequence is TGTGCCAGCGGGGACAGGGGGCCCCACGAGCAGTACTTC. The rearrangement joins TRBV5-6 to TRBJ2-7; 12 bases line up with TRBD1. The germline CDR1 and CDR2 sequences are SGHDT and YYEEEE. Trimming took 7 bases from V and 5 from J; bases not matched to a gene: 4. This CDR3 is 13 amino acids long.

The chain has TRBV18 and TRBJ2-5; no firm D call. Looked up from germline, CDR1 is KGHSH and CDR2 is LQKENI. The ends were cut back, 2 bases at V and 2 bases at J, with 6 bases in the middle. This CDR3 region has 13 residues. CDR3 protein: CASSPGQQETQYF. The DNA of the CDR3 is TGTGCCAGCTCACCAGGTCAGCAAGAGACCCAGTACTTC.

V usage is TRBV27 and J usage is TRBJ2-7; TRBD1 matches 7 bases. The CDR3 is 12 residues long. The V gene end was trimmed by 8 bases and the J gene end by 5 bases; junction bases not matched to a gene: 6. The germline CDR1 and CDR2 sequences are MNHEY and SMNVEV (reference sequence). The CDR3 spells CASRDRADEQYF. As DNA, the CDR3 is TGTGCCAGCCGCGACAGGGCGGACGAGCAGTACTTC.

The CDR3 DNA follows: TGCGCCAGCAGCCTCGGGGGGGCCTACAATGAGCAGTTCTTC. The encoded protein is CASSLGGAYNEQFF. The gene calls are TRBV5-1 and TRBJ2-1; TRBD2 matches 8 bases. J lost 2 bases, V lost 4 bases, and 2 bases had no gene match. Germline values: CDR1 SGHRS, CDR2 YFSETQ. CDR3 length equals 14 residues.

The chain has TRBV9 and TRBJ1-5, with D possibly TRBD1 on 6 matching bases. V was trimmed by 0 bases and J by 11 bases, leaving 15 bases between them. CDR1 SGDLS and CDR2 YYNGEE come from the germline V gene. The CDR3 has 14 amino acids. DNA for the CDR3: TGTGCCAGCAGCGTAGGCCAGGGGCCTTCAGCCCAGCATTTT. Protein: CASSVGQGPSAQHF.

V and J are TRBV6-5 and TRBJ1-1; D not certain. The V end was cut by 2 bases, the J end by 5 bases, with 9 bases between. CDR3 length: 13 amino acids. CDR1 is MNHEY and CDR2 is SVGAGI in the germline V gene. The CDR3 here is CASSYRPMTEAFF. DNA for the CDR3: TGTGCCAGCAGTTACCGGCCGATGACTGAAGCTTTCTTT.

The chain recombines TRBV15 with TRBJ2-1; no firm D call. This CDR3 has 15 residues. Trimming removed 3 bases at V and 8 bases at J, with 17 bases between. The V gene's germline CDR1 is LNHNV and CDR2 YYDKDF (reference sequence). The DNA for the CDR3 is TGTGCCACCAGCAGGAATTTAGCCCCTTCCGATGAGCAGTTCTTC. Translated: CATSRNLAPSDEQFF.

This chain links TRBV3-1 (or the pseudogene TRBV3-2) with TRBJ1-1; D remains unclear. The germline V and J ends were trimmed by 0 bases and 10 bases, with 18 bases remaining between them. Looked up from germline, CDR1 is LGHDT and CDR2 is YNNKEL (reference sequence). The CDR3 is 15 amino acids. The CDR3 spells CASSQDLKKRVRAFF. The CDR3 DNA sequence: TGTGCCAGCAGCCAAGATCTTAAAAAACGGGTGCGAGCTTTCTTT.

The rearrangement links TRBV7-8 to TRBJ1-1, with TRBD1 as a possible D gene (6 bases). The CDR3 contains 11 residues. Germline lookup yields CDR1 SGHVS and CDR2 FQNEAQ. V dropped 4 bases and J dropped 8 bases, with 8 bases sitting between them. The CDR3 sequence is CASSWGGEAFF. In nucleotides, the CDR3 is TGTGCCAGCAGCTGGGGGGGCGAAGCTTTCTTT.

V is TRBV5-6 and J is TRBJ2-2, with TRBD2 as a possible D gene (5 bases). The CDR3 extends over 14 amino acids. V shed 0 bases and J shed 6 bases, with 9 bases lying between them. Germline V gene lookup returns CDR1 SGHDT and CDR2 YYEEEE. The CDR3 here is CASSLGLAPGELFF. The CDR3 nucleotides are TGTGCCAGCAGCTTGGGGCTAGCCCCCGGGGAGCTGTTTTTT. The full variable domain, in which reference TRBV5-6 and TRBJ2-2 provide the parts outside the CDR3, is DAGVTQSPTHLIKTRGQQVTLRCSPKSGHDTVSWYQQALGQGPQFIFQYYEEEERQRGNFPDRFSGHQFPNYSSELNVNALLLGDSALYLCASSLGLAPGELFFGEGSRLTVL.